This passage covers 5 T cell receptor beta chains from one sample sequenced in a study of T cell repertoires in ileal Crohn's disease. Libraries were prepared by immunoSEQ multiplex PCR; TCRdb keeps only in-frame clonotypes and omits some of them. Found here are more than 4,000 clones, 60% to 85% of them singletons; the top ten hold approximately 17%. The sample was ileal tissue. The receptors originated from an adult with Crohn's disease.

The gene calls are TRBV18 and TRBJ2-7, with 9 nucleotides matching TRBD1. The V gene end was trimmed by 4 bases and the J gene end by 2 bases; junction bases not matched to a gene: 6. The CDR3 covers 15 residues. CDR1 is KGHSH and CDR2 is LQKENI in the germline V gene. Here the CDR3 reads CASSLAGQGAYEQYF. The CDR3 DNA is TGTGCCAGCTCACTGGCGGGACAGGGAGCCTACGAGCAGTACTTC.

The J gene is TRBJ2-1, the V gene TRBV12-2; TRBD2, as called in the table, went unchecked against the DNA. TRBV12-2 has pseudogene status. CDR3 length equals 13 residues. The CDR3 DNA sequence: TGTGCAAGTCGCATCCGGGGGGAGGATGAGCAGTTCTTC. As protein: CASRIRGEDEQFF.

CDR3 nucleotides: TGTGCCAGCAGCTTGAGTGGCGGTTGGAATGAGCAGTTCTTC. Translated: CASSLSGGWNEQFF. This chain connects TRBV5-4 to TRBJ2-1, with D unresolved. Germline assignment: CDR1 SGHNT and CDR2 YYREEE (reference sequence). This CDR3 is built from 14 residues. With 1 base removed from V and 7 bases from J, the gap between germline ends came to 12 bases.

This clone is a singleton in its sample. The chain recombines TRBV10-3 with TRBJ2-5; weak D call: TRBD2 (6 bases). The DNA matches TRBJ2-7 better at its end, which makes the J call doubtful. Germline CDR1 ENHRY, CDR2 SYGVKD. The CDR3 runs 14 residues. This CDR3 reads CAISGRESTYEQYF. For the CDR3, the DNA is TGTGCCATCAGCGGACGGGAGTCAACCTACGAGCAGTACTTC.

Here the CDR3 reads CASSMGSAQNTGELFF. CDR3 in DNA: TGTGCCAGCAGTATGGGGAGCGCCCAGAACACCGGGGAGCTGTTTTTT. This chain joins TRBV6-4 and TRBJ2-2, with TRBD2 as a possible D gene (5 bases). There are 16 residues in the CDR3. The V and J ends lost 5 bases and 1 base respectively, with 14 bases between them. CDR1 is MRHNA, CDR2 SNTAGT, per germline.